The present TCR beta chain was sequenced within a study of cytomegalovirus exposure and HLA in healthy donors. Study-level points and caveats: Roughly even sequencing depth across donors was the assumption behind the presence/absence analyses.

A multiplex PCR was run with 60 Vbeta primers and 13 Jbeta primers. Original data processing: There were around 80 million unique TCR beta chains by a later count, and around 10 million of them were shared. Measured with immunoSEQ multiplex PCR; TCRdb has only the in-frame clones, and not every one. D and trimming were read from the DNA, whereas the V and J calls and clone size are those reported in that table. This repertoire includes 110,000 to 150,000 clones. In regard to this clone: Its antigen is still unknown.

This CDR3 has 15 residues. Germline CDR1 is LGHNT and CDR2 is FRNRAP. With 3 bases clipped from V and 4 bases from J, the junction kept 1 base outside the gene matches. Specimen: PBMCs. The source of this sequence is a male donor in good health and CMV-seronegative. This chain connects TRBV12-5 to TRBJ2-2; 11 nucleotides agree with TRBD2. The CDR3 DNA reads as TGTGCTAGTGGTTTCGGACTAGCGGGCACCGGGGAGCTGTTTTTT. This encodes CASGFGLAGTGELFF.